What follows are 6 T cell receptor beta chains derived from one specimen sequenced in a study of blood T cell repertoires in COVID-19. Profiled with immunoSEQ multiplex PCR; TCRdb holds only in-frame clones, not every one. The sample records 200,000 to 250,000 clones, around 84% being singletons. The material sequenced was peripheral blood. The receptors originated from a human donor in a cohort sampled during active COVID-19.

The rearrangement joins TRBV27 to TRBJ1-3; 9 nucleotides line up with TRBD1. The CDR3 consists of 19 residues. CDR1 and CDR2 from the germline V gene are MNHEY and SMNVEV (reference sequence). V was clipped by 1 base and J by 0 bases; unmatched bases: 10. CDR3 amino acids: CASSLFPPGQGTSGNTIYF. CDR3 in DNA: TGTGCCAGCAGTTTATTTCCGCCGGGACAGGGTACCTCTGGAAACACCATATATTTT.

This clone has just a few counts. The chain uses TRBV15 and TRBJ2-1; 7 bases agree with TRBD2. With V trimmed by 2 bases and J by 4 bases, 5 bases remained unmatched. The length of the CDR3 is 15 residues. CDR1 and CDR2 (germline): LNHNV, YYDKDF (reference sequence). CDR3 nucleotide sequence: TGTGCCACCAGCAGATCCGGGACTAAGTACAATGAGCAGTTCTTC. Amino acids: CATSRSGTKYNEQFF.

Only one count was recorded for this clone. The rearrangement uses TRBV7-9 and TRBJ1-1; possible D gene TRBD1, 6 bases. Germline CDR1 SEHNR, CDR2 FQNEAQ (reference sequence). This CDR3 spans 13 amino acids. Trimming removed 1 base at V and 11 bases at J, with 14 bases between. The DNA of the CDR3 is TGTGCCAGCAGCTTAGAAGGGGGATTGAGCGCTTTCTTT. Encoded protein: CASSLEGGLSAFF. Looking up the rest from reference TRBV7-9 and TRBJ1-1 gives the full variable domain: DTGVSQNPRHKITKRGQNVTFRCDPISEHNRLYWYRQTLGQGPEFLTYFQNEAQLEKSRLLSDRFSAERPKGSFSTLEIQRTEQGDSAMYLCASSLEGGLSAFFGQGTRLTVV.

In regard to this clone: The sample contains more than one DNA sequence encoding this CDR3. The rearrangement joins TRBV19 to TRBJ2-5; TRBD1 might be the D (7 bases). Trimming pared 1 base from V and 4 bases from J, leaving 10 bases between. CDR1 LNHDA and CDR2 SQIVND come from the germline V gene (reference sequence). CDR3 length: 14 amino acids. CDR3 sequence: CASSIGQGGETQYF. The CDR3 DNA follows: TGTGCCAGTAGTATAGGACAGGGAGGAGAGACCCAGTACTTC.

The chain links TRBV11-2 to TRBJ2-7; the D is unclear. The CDR3 sequence is 16 residues long. The V end lost 5 bases, the J end lost 0 bases, and 17 bases lay between the germline ends. The germline gives CDR1 SGHAT, CDR2 FQNNGV. CDR3 DNA sequence: TGTGCCAGCAGCCCGTCACCGGCGGCTAGCTCCTACGAGCAGTACTTC. This encodes CASSPSPAASSYEQYF.

The chain joins TRBV10-2 to TRBJ2-2; 9 positions agree with TRBD2. The CDR3 extends over 14 amino acids. CDR1 WSHSY and CDR2 SAAADI come from the germline V gene. The trim removed 6 bases at V and 5 bases at J, leaving 4 bases unmatched. The DNA of the CDR3 is TGCGCCAGCAGGCCTAGCGGGGATACCGGGGAGCTGTTTTTT. Translation gives CASRPSGDTGELFF.